These T cell receptor beta chains were read from a single sample in a study of blood T cell repertoires in COVID-19. Sequenced by immunoSEQ multiplex PCR; TCRdb stores in-frame clones only, minus some. In the table there are under 100,000 clones, around 80% of which are singletons. The sample consisted of peripheral blood. These receptors were obtained from a woman in her fifties or sixties with acute or convalescent COVID-19. The CDR3 runs from the conserved cysteine through the conserved F or W. The order of the fields is J gene, V gene, clone size, D gene, CDR3 DNA, CDR3 protein. A D gene is named only where the DNA matches it firmly. The listing skips clone size in some rows; elsewhere it reads once, few, many or a size class.

j_call: TRBJ1-1
v_call: TRBV9
clone_size: once
d_call: -
cdr3_nt: TGTGCCAGCAGCGTAGGGGGGGTTATGAACACTGAAGCTTTCTTT
cdr3_aa: CASSVGGVMNTEAFF

j_call: TRBJ1-3
v_call: TRBV30
clone_size: -
d_call: TRBD1
cdr3_nt: TGTGCCTGGAGTGTCCCGACAGGGGCGGGAAACACCATATATTTT
cdr3_aa: CAWSVPTGAGNTIYF

j_call: TRBJ1-1
v_call: TRBV5-1
clone_size: -
d_call: -
cdr3_nt: TGCGCCAGCAGCTTTTCAACCAGGGAAGCTTTCTTT
cdr3_aa: CASSFSTREAFF

j_call: TRBJ2-5
v_call: TRBV30
clone_size: -
d_call: -
cdr3_nt: TGTGCCTGGAACGAGGTTATGGAGACCCAGTACTTC
cdr3_aa: CAWNEVMETQYF

j_call: TRBJ2-3
v_call: TRBV6-2/TRBV6-3
clone_size: -
d_call: -
cdr3_nt: TGTGCCAGCAGTTCGCCGAGTCCCACAGATACGCAGTATTTT
cdr3_aa: CASSSPSPTDTQYF

j_call: TRBJ2-5
v_call: TRBV18
clone_size: -
d_call: -
cdr3_nt: TGTGCCAGCTCACCGATTCTACGGGAGACCCAGTACTTC
cdr3_aa: CASSPILRETQYF

j_call: TRBJ2-3
v_call: TRBV3-1/TRBV3-2
clone_size: -
d_call: TRBD2
cdr3_nt: TGTGCCAGCAGCCAAGAAGCGGGAGGGGTAGATACGCAGTATTTT
cdr3_aa: CASSQEAGGVDTQYF

j_call: TRBJ2-1
v_call: TRBV7-8
clone_size: few
d_call: TRBD2
cdr3_nt: TGTGCCAGCAGCTTAGTAGTCTTAGGGACTAGCCGGCACAATGAGCAGTTCTTC
cdr3_aa: CASSLVVLGTSRHNEQFF

j_call: TRBJ1-2
v_call: TRBV28
clone_size: -
d_call: TRBD1
cdr3_nt: TGTGCCAGCAGTTTAGGAGGACAGGTCTTATATGGCTACACCTTC
cdr3_aa: CASSLGGQVLYGYTF

j_call: TRBJ2-5
v_call: TRBV6-2/TRBV6-3
clone_size: few
d_call: TRBD2
cdr3_nt: TGTGCCAGCAGTTACTCGACCAGGGCTAGCGGGGACCAAGAGACCCAGTACTTC
cdr3_aa: CASSYSTRASGDQETQYF

j_call: TRBJ1-5
v_call: TRBV18
clone_size: -
d_call: TRBD1
cdr3_nt: TGTGCCAGCTCACCACGGGACAGAAGCCAGCCCCAGCATTTT
cdr3_aa: CASSPRDRSQPQHF

j_call: TRBJ2-5
v_call: TRBV9
clone_size: -
d_call: -
cdr3_nt: TGTGCCAGCAGCGCGCGGACCCCGGGGGAGACCCAGTACTTC
cdr3_aa: CASSARTPGETQYF

j_call: TRBJ2-3
v_call: TRBV7-3
clone_size: -
d_call: -
cdr3_nt: TGTGCCAGCAGCTTTATCAGTTCCGGGTCCCCCCCCACAGATACGCAGTATTTT
cdr3_aa: CASSFISSGSPPTDTQYF

j_call: TRBJ1-1
v_call: TRBV10-2
clone_size: -
d_call: -
cdr3_nt: TGCGCCAGCACAGGGGTAAACGTGAACACTGAAGCTTTCTTT
cdr3_aa: CASTGVNVNTEAFF

j_call: TRBJ1-1
v_call: TRBV3-1/TRBV3-2
clone_size: -
d_call: -
cdr3_nt: TGTGCCAGCAGCCATACGTCAGGGAACACTGAAGCTTTCTTT
cdr3_aa: CASSHTSGNTEAFF

j_call: TRBJ2-2
v_call: TRBV6-2/TRBV6-3
clone_size: -
d_call: -
cdr3_nt: TGTGCCAGCAGCAGACAGGCCACCGGGGAGCTGTTTTTT
cdr3_aa: CASSRQATGELFF

j_call: TRBJ2-3
v_call: TRBV21-1
clone_size: -
d_call: -
cdr3_nt: TGTGCCAGCAGCAGATGGGGAGCCCCTCGGACTAGCGTATCGGTCACAGATACGCAGTATTTT
cdr3_aa: CASSRWGAPRTSVSVTDTQYF

j_call: TRBJ1-3
v_call: TRBV6-5
clone_size: -
d_call: -
cdr3_nt: TGTGCCAGCAGCCCCGACACTTACGGAAACACCATATATTTT
cdr3_aa: CASSPDTYGNTIYF

j_call: TRBJ2-1
v_call: TRBV3-1/TRBV3-2
clone_size: -
d_call: -
cdr3_nt: TGTGCCAGCAGCCCCTTGGGGCAGACCTACAATGAGCAGTTCTTC
cdr3_aa: CASSPLGQTYNEQFF

j_call: TRBJ2-7
v_call: TRBV3-1/TRBV3-2
clone_size: -
d_call: -
cdr3_nt: TGTGCCAGCAGCCAAGGACTCCGGGACTTCTACTCCTACGAGCAGTACTTC
cdr3_aa: CASSQGLRDFYSYEQYF

j_call: TRBJ1-2
v_call: TRBV4-2
clone_size: -
d_call: -
cdr3_nt: TGTGCCAGCAGCCAAGATCTGAGCTATGGCTACACCTTC
cdr3_aa: CASSQDLSYGYTF

j_call: TRBJ2-2
v_call: TRBV11-3
clone_size: -
d_call: -
cdr3_nt: TGTGCCAGCAGCTTAGATCAGACCGGGGAGCTGTTTTTT
cdr3_aa: CASSLDQTGELFF

j_call: TRBJ1-1
v_call: TRBV6-5
clone_size: once
d_call: TRBD1
cdr3_nt: TGTGCCAGCAGCGCCTACAGGGGGCTGGAAGCTTTCTTT
cdr3_aa: CASSAYRGLEAFF

j_call: TRBJ1-2
v_call: TRBV27
clone_size: -
d_call: TRBD1
cdr3_nt: TGTGCCAGCAGTTTCCACCCGGACAGGGGCCTTCGCAATTATGGCTACACCTTC
cdr3_aa: CASSFHPDRGLRNYGYTF

j_call: TRBJ2-1
v_call: TRBV3-1/TRBV3-2
clone_size: -
d_call: TRBD2
cdr3_nt: TGTGCCAGCAGCCTCGCACTAGCGGATAGCTCCTACAATGAGCAGTTCTTC
cdr3_aa: CASSLALADSSYNEQFF

j_call: TRBJ1-2
v_call: TRBV7-2
clone_size: -
d_call: -
cdr3_nt: TGTGCCAGCAGCCTAGGACAGATCGATGGCTACACCTTC
cdr3_aa: CASSLGQIDGYTF

j_call: TRBJ2-5
v_call: TRBV7-9
clone_size: few
d_call: TRBD2
cdr3_nt: TGTGCCAGCAGCTTTAGCGGGAGCGCCGACGGCCGGGAGACCCAGTACTTC
cdr3_aa: CASSFSGSADGRETQYF

j_call: TRBJ1-2
v_call: TRBV28
clone_size: -
d_call: TRBD1
cdr3_nt: TGTGCCAGCAGTCGCACTGACAGGGTGCGAGGCTACACCTTC
cdr3_aa: CASSRTDRVRGYTF

j_call: TRBJ2-7
v_call: TRBV3-1/TRBV3-2
clone_size: -
d_call: TRBD2
cdr3_nt: TGTGCCAGCAGCTCCCCTAGCGGGAGGAGGTACGAGCAGTACTTC
cdr3_aa: CASSSPSGRRYEQYF

j_call: TRBJ1-5
v_call: TRBV19
clone_size: -
d_call: -
cdr3_nt: TGTGCCAGTAGTCTTTACAGGGAATCTAGGCAGCCCCAGCATTTT
cdr3_aa: CASSLYRESRQPQHF

j_call: TRBJ1-4
v_call: TRBV7-9
clone_size: few
d_call: -
cdr3_nt: TGTGCCAGCAGCCTTGACAACTCTAAACTGTTTTTT
cdr3_aa: CASSLDNSKLFF

j_call: TRBJ2-7
v_call: TRBV21-1
clone_size: -
d_call: -
cdr3_nt: TGTGCCAGCAGCCCGACGGTGGGGAGGCCGGGAATAAAGCAGTACTTC
cdr3_aa: CASSPTVGRPGIKQYF

j_call: TRBJ2-1
v_call: TRBV5-1
clone_size: -
d_call: TRBD2
cdr3_nt: TGCGCCAGCAGAATAGCGGGAGTAACCTACAATGAGCAGTTCTTC
cdr3_aa: CASRIAGVTYNEQFF

j_call: TRBJ1-5
v_call: TRBV27
clone_size: -
d_call: TRBD1
cdr3_nt: TGTGCCAGCAGTCCCGGGACAGGGGGGAATCTAAATCAGCCCCAGCATTTT
cdr3_aa: CASSPGTGGNLNQPQHF

j_call: TRBJ1-1
v_call: TRBV27
clone_size: -
d_call: -
cdr3_nt: TGTGCCAGCTGGATGATACTAACTGAAGCTTTCTTT
cdr3_aa: CASWMILTEAFF

j_call: TRBJ1-2
v_call: TRBV7-3
clone_size: -
d_call: -
cdr3_nt: TGTGCCAGCAGCCCCGGACAGTCGTTTAGTGGCTACACCTTC
cdr3_aa: CASSPGQSFSGYTF

j_call: TRBJ2-7
v_call: TRBV6-2/TRBV6-3
clone_size: -
d_call: TRBD2
cdr3_nt: TGTGCCAGCAGTCGACTAGCGGAGTCCTACGAGCAGTACTTC
cdr3_aa: CASSRLAESYEQYF

j_call: TRBJ1-3
v_call: TRBV11-2
clone_size: -
d_call: -
cdr3_nt: TGTGCCAGCAGCATCCAGGGTTCTGGAAACACCATATATTTT
cdr3_aa: CASSIQGSGNTIYF

j_call: TRBJ2-7
v_call: TRBV12-3/TRBV12-4
clone_size: -
d_call: TRBD1
cdr3_nt: TGTGCCAGCAGTTTGGGACAGTCCTACGAGCAGTACTTC
cdr3_aa: CASSLGQSYEQYF

j_call: TRBJ2-7
v_call: TRBV6-6
clone_size: -
d_call: TRBD1
cdr3_nt: TGTGCCAGCAGTTACTTGGGACAGGGTCACTACGAGCAGTACTTC
cdr3_aa: CASSYLGQGHYEQYF